The present entry profiles one T cell receptor beta chain with its context. The data stem from a study of blood T cell repertoires in COVID-19. Overall study context: Spain, Italy and the United States supplied samples that represented acute and convalescent COVID-19.

Produced via immunoSEQ multiplex PCR; TCRdb's table is partial and in-frame only. In the table there are 650,000 to 800,000 clones, 70% to 90% of which are singletons. Sequencing was performed on peripheral blood. This receptor was obtained from a woman younger than 30 with acute or convalescent COVID-19.

The CDR3 spells CASSGRGTDTQYF. As DNA, the CDR3 is TGTGCCAGCAGCGGGCGGGGCACAGATACGCAGTATTTT. V is TRBV7-2 and J is TRBJ2-3, with a possible D match to TRBD2 (5 bases). In germline, CDR1 is SGHTA, CDR2 FQGNSA. Between the trimmed V and J ends, which lost 5 bases and 1 base, there was a span of 7 bases. This CDR3 contains 13 residues.